One sample yielded the 27 T cell receptor beta chains listed below, sequenced in a study of cytomegalovirus exposure and HLA in healthy donors. Vbeta (60) and Jbeta (13) primers were used in the PCR. The assay was immunoSEQ multiplex PCR, and TCRdb's table has in-frame clones only and misses some. The sample lists roughly 120,000 clones, 80% to 90% seen once, with 1.1% in the top ten. Specimen: PBMCs. Receptors originate from a woman in her twenties or thirties in good health and CMV-seronegative.

The genes are TRBV29-1 and TRBJ2-7; perhaps TRBD1 as D (6 bases). Trimming shortened V by 0 bases and J by 4 bases, and 13 bases separated the two germline ends. The CDR3 contains 14 residues. Germline CDR1 is SQVTM and CDR2 is ANQGSEA. For the CDR3, the DNA is TGCAGCGTTGAAGATACAGGGCTGGGGTACGAGCAGTACTTC. It is translated as CSVEDTGLGYEQYF.

The rearrangement joins TRBV6-1 to TRBJ1-2; D is possibly TRBD1 (5 bases). Looked up from germline, CDR1 is MNHNS and CDR2 is SASEGT. The CDR3 extends over 17 amino acids. V gave up 0 bases and J gave up 0 bases, with 14 bases separating them. CDR3 coding DNA: TGTGCCAGCAGTGAAGCGGCAGGGTTGAGGTCTAACTATGGCTACACCTTC. Translated, it gives CASSEAAGLRSNYGYTF.

The chain carries TRBV19 and TRBJ1-5; D not resolved. The V end was cut by 4 bases, the J end by 4 bases, with 5 bases between. Per germline, CDR1 LNHDA and CDR2 SQIVND (reference sequence). CDR3 size: 12 residues. As DNA, the CDR3 is TGTGCCAGTAGTAGCGGGAATCAGCCCCAGCATTTT. Translated: CASSSGNQPQHF.

This clone was seen once. V and J are TRBV4-1 and TRBJ1-4; the D gene is possibly TRBD1 (6 bases). Germline CDR1 reads MGHRA; CDR2 reads YSYEKL. This CDR3 is 15 amino acids long. Trimming shortened V by 1 base and J by 8 bases, and 14 bases separated the two germline ends. CDR3 DNA: TGCGCCAGCAGCCAAGGGTCCAGGGGTGGCGAAAAACTGTTTTTT. It yields the protein CASSQGSRGGEKLFF.

This clone was picked up one time. This chain joins TRBV4-3 and TRBJ2-7, with D possibly matching TRBD1 (5 bases). Germline assignment: CDR1 LGHNA and CDR2 YSLEER. The CDR3 has 13 residues. Trimming removed 2 bases from V and 3 bases from J, with 8 bases in between. The DNA for the CDR3 is TGCGCCAGCAGCCAATCAGACAGCTACGAGCAGTACTTC. Its translation is CASSQSDSYEQYF.

The rearrangement uses TRBV5-1 and TRBJ1-2, with 11 bases lining up with TRBD1. The CDR3 has 15 residues. After removal of 0 bases from V and 4 bases from J, the junction contained 2 bases not matched to a gene. Germline V gene data show CDR1 as SGHRS and CDR2 as YFSETQ. CDR3 in DNA: TGCGCCAGCAGCTTGGGGGACAGGGGGACCTATGGCTACACCTTC. Encoded protein: CASSLGDRGTYGYTF.

For this clone: The same CDR3 is also encoded by other DNA sequences in this sample. The chain has TRBV9 and TRBJ2-1; D possibly corresponds to TRBD1 (6 bases). V was cut by 2 bases and J by 2 bases, with 11 bases left in between. CDR3 length equals 15 residues. Germline V gives CDR1 SGDLS, CDR2 YYNGEE. This chain's CDR3 is CASSVSGTPYNEQFF. For the CDR3, the DNA is TGTGCCAGCAGCGTGTCCGGGACACCCTACAATGAGCAGTTCTTC.

The rearrangement links TRBV2 to TRBJ2-6; D may be TRBD1 (5 bases). CDR3 size: 14 residues. Deletions cut 6 bases from V and 0 bases from J, with 6 bases between. Germline V gene data show CDR1 as SNHLY and CDR2 as FYNNEI. CDR3 nucleotide sequence: TGTGCCAGCAGCGACAGCTCTGGGGCCAACGTCCTGACTTTC. Its protein is CASSDSSGANVLTF.

The chain has TRBV5-1 and TRBJ2-1; a possible D gene is TRBD2 (6 bases). Germline V gives CDR1 SGHRS, CDR2 YFSETQ. This CDR3 has 15 amino acids. The V end lost 4 bases, the J end lost 4 bases, and 15 bases lay between the germline ends. CDR3 in DNA: TGCGCCAGCAGCACGAACGGGGGTTTGTACAATGAGCAGTTCTTC. Protein sequence: CASSTNGGLYNEQFF.

As to this clone: An end of the junction differs from the germline gene, which may be a read error. This chain links TRBV11-3 with TRBJ2-1, with TRBD1 identical over 11 bases. CDR3 length: 13 residues. Germline CDR1 is SGHNT and CDR2 is YENEEA. Here the CDR3 DNA reads TGTGCCAGCAGCTTACTCAGGTGGGACAGGGGGGTCTTC. Amino acids: CASSLLRWDRGVF.

This clone was counted only a few times. The chain combines TRBV7-3 with TRBJ2-7; 7 nucleotides match TRBD2. This CDR3 spans 15 amino acids. Germline CDR1 and CDR2: SGHTA and FQGTGA. After removal of 5 bases from V and 5 bases from J, the junction contained 12 bases not matched to a gene. CDR3 sequence (DNA): TGTGCCAGCAGCCCCTATAGGACTAGTCCTAACGAGCAGTACTTC. Protein sequence: CASSPYRTSPNEQYF.

The chain uses TRBV4-1 and TRBJ1-4, with TRBD1 matching 7 bases. CDR1 MGHRA and CDR2 YSYEKL come from the germline V gene. The CDR3 contains 17 residues. The V gene end was trimmed by 0 bases and the J gene end by 3 bases; junction bases not matched to a gene: 7. The CDR3 bases are TGCGCCAGCAGCCAAGAGTTTTTAGGGACAGCTAATGAAAAACTGTTTTTT. Translated, it gives CASSQEFLGTANEKLFF.

This clone showed up just a few times. The V gene is TRBV5-1, the J gene TRBJ2-2; TRBD1 aligns across 9 bases. The CDR3 is 17 amino acids. Trimming cost V 2 bases and J 4 bases; bases outside gene matches: 9. CDR1 is SGHRS, CDR2 YFSETQ, per germline. CDR3 sequence (DNA): TGCGCCAGCAGCTTAAGAAGCGGGACAGGGTTCACCGGGGAGCTGTTTTTT. It codes for CASSLRSGTGFTGELFF.

This sequence joins TRBV9 and TRBJ1-1; 7 positions agree with TRBD1. This CDR3 spans 12 amino acids. V was pared by 3 bases and J by 6 bases, with 2 bases of the junction left unmatched. CDR1 SGDLS and CDR2 YYNGEE come from the germline V gene. CDR3 loop: CASSDRGPEAFF. CDR3 coding DNA: TGTGCCAGCAGCGACAGGGGCCCTGAAGCTTTCTTT.

This clone showed up just a few times. V gene TRBV7-9 combines with J gene TRBJ2-1; a weak D match, TRBD2 (5 bases). This CDR3 contains 13 residues. V was trimmed by 3 bases and J by 7 bases, leaving 10 bases between them. CDR1 is SEHNR, CDR2 FQNEAQ, per germline (reference sequence). CDR3 sequence (DNA): TGTGCCAGCAGCTTTGACTACCCTAATGAGCAGTTCTTC. As protein: CASSFDYPNEQFF.

A word on this clone: One end of the junction is discordant with germline, which a read error may explain. V gene TRBV11-2 combines with J gene TRBJ2-7; possibly TRBD2 for D (6 bases). CDR3 size: 12 residues. Germline CDR1 is SGHAT and CDR2 is FQNNGV. In DNA, the CDR3 is TGTGCCAGCAGCTCCCGGGACTCCCTTTTCCAATTC. The encoded protein is CASSSRDSLFQF.

The CDR3 protein is CASSLDRDRQPQHF. The CDR3 DNA is TGTGCCAGCAGCCTTGACAGGGATCGCCAGCCCCAGCATTTT. The gene calls are TRBV11-2 and TRBJ1-5; the match to TRBD1 covers 7 bases. This CDR3 has 14 residues. The germline V gene encodes CDR1 SGHAT and CDR2 FQNNGV. J gave up 7 bases and V 5 bases, and 8 bases lay outside the gene matches.

The chain joins TRBV5-1 to TRBJ2-1, with TRBD2 matching over 7 bases. With 4 bases clipped from V and 4 bases from J, the junction kept 8 bases outside the gene matches. Germline values: CDR1 SGHRS, CDR2 YFSETQ. The CDR3 sequence is 15 residues long. The CDR3 loop reads CASSLGGGEYNEQFF. The DNA of the CDR3 is TGCGCCAGCAGCCTGGGGGGAGGGGAGTACAATGAGCAGTTCTTC.

The genes are TRBV30 and TRBJ1-2, with TRBD1 as a possible D gene (6 bases). Trimming took 0 bases from V and 4 from J, leaving 18 bases between them. Germline assignment: CDR1 GTSNPN and CDR2 SVGIG (reference sequence). The CDR3 covers 16 residues. The CDR3: CAWSVQGPHSGYGYTF. In DNA form, the CDR3 reads TGTGCCTGGAGTGTACAGGGCCCTCATTCGGGCTATGGCTACACCTTC. Full variable domain (remainder filled in from reference TRBV30 and TRBJ1-2): SQTIHQWPATLVQPVGSPLSLECTVEGTSNPNLYWYRQAAGRGLQLLFYSVGIGQISSEVPQNLSASRPQDRQFILSSKKLLLSDSGFYLCAWSVQGPHSGYGYTFGSGTRLTVV.

V is TRBV4-1 and J is TRBJ2-5; maybe TRBD1 (5 bases). This CDR3 region has 15 residues. Germline V gene data show CDR1 as MGHRA and CDR2 as YSYEKL. Trimming left V 1 base short and J 1 base short, with 10 bases between. CDR3 residues: CASSQAGASQETQYF. CDR3 sequence (DNA): TGCGCCAGCAGCCAAGCTGGGGCTAGCCAAGAGACCCAGTACTTC.

CDR3 nucleotides: TGTGCCAGCAGTTACTTACAGGCGGGGGTCTACGAGCAGTACTTC. This codes for CASSYLQAGVYEQYF. The chain couples TRBV6-5 to TRBJ2-7; 7 bases line up with TRBD2. The length of the CDR3 is 15 residues. Germline assignment: CDR1 MNHEY and CDR2 SVGAGI. Losses at the gene ends were 1 base for V and 3 bases for J; bases not matched to a gene: 6.

CDR3: CASSIDRGHNEQFF. As DNA, the CDR3 is TGTGCCAGTAGTATCGACAGGGGGCACAATGAGCAGTTCTTC. This chain links TRBV19 with TRBJ2-1; 10 bases fit TRBD1. Germline V CDR1 and CDR2: LNHDA, SQIVND (reference sequence). The CDR3 sequence is 14 residues long. V was pared by 3 bases and J by 5 bases, with 1 base of the junction left unmatched.

The chain carries TRBV19 and TRBJ1-2, with 7 bases matching TRBD1. The germline CDR1 and CDR2 sequences are LNHDA and SQIVND (reference sequence). V lost 4 bases and J lost 0; bases outside the gene matches: 5. The CDR3 sequence is 15 residues long. The CDR3 coding sequence is TGTGCCAGTAGTACCACAGGGGAAGCTAACTATGGCTACACCTTC. As protein: CASSTTGEANYGYTF.

The chain links TRBV18 to TRBJ1-1; 9 bases align to TRBD1. CDR3 length: 15 amino acids. The ends lost 1 base at V and 2 bases at J; junction bases unmatched: 2. Looked up from germline, CDR1 is KGHSH and CDR2 is LQKENI. As DNA, the CDR3 is TGTGCCAGCTCACCACTGGACAGGGGTAACACTGAAGCTTTCTTT. It yields the protein CASSPLDRGNTEAFF.

The chain combines TRBV27 with TRBJ1-1; TRBD1 matches 10 bases. CDR1 and CDR2 (germline): MNHEY, SMNVEV (reference sequence). This CDR3 is 14 amino acids long. The V and J ends lost 8 bases and 3 bases, in that order; junction bases with no gene match: 6. The CDR3 is CASGPGQGYTEAFF. The CDR3, as DNA: TGTGCCAGCGGACCGGGACAGGGGTACACTGAAGCTTTCTTT.

The chain has TRBV12-5 and TRBJ1-2, with TRBD1 matching 9 bases. Germline CDR1 is LGHNT and CDR2 is FRNRAP. The CDR3 loop spans 15 amino acids. Trimming removed 2 bases from V and 6 bases from J; junction bases left unmatched: 7. CDR3: CASGLPRTGDDGYTF. CDR3 DNA: TGTGCTAGTGGTTTGCCCCGGACAGGGGACGATGGCTACACCTTC.

The chain couples TRBV18 to TRBJ1-2; tentative D call: TRBD1 (6 bases). Per the germline V gene, CDR1 is KGHSH and CDR2 is LQKENI. The V end was cut by 3 bases, the J end by 5 bases, with 16 bases between. The CDR3 totals 15 residues. The CDR3 DNA reads as TGTGCCAGCTCACCGGCCTCAGGGGTGGAGTATGGCTACACCTTC. It encodes CASSPASGVEYGYTF.